The rows below give T cell receptor beta chains drawn from one sample of a study of blood T cell repertoires in COVID-19. Clones were sequenced by immunoSEQ multiplex PCR, and TCRdb holds only the in-frame ones, with some missing. Of roughly 190,000 clones in the sample, 75% to 85% were seen once. Sequenced: peripheral blood. The origin of the receptors is a woman between 40 and 55 years old with COVID-19, enrolled during active disease. CDR3s include the opening cysteine and the closing phenylalanine or tryptophan. Each record gives: D gene, V gene, clone size, J gene, CDR3 DNA, CDR3 protein. A D gene is named only where the DNA matches it firmly. Clone size, where shown, is once, few, many, or a class for clones that have expanded.

d_call: TRBD1
v_call: TRBV18
clone_size: -
j_call: TRBJ2-1
cdr3_nt: TGTGCCAGCTCACCCGGGACAGGGAGTCGCAATGAGCAGTTCTTC
cdr3_aa: CASSPGTGSRNEQFF

d_call: TRBD1
v_call: TRBV20-1
clone_size: -
j_call: TRBJ2-2
cdr3_nt: TGCAGTGCTAGTTTCAGGGGGCTGAACACCGGGGAGCTGTTTTTT
cdr3_aa: CSASFRGLNTGELFF

d_call: TRBD1
v_call: TRBV18
clone_size: once
j_call: TRBJ1-2
cdr3_nt: TGTGCCAGCTCAGGACAGGGGACGAAAACGTATGGCTACACCTTC
cdr3_aa: CASSGQGTKTYGYTF

d_call: -
v_call: TRBV7-9
clone_size: -
j_call: TRBJ1-3
cdr3_nt: TGTGCCAGTAATTATGGGGCCTCTACCTCTGGAAACACCATATATTTT
cdr3_aa: CASNYGASTSGNTIYF

d_call: -
v_call: TRBV5-4
clone_size: -
j_call: TRBJ2-2
cdr3_nt: TGTGCCAGCAGCTTGTGGAGAAACACCGGGGAGCTGTTTTTT
cdr3_aa: CASSLWRNTGELFF

d_call: -
v_call: TRBV12-3/TRBV12-4
clone_size: -
j_call: TRBJ1-1
cdr3_nt: TGTGCCAGCAGCCAGATCACTGAAGCTTTCTTT
cdr3_aa: CASSQITEAFF

d_call: -
v_call: TRBV6-6
clone_size: -
j_call: TRBJ1-5
cdr3_nt: TGTGCCAGCAGTCAAACAAGGACCCAGGGTCAGCCCCAGCATTTT
cdr3_aa: CASSQTRTQGQPQHF

d_call: TRBD1
v_call: TRBV6-5
clone_size: once
j_call: TRBJ1-2
cdr3_nt: TGTGCCAGCAGTTCCGCGGGACAGAACTATGGCTACACCTTC
cdr3_aa: CASSSAGQNYGYTF

d_call: -
v_call: TRBV4-1
clone_size: -
j_call: TRBJ1-2
cdr3_nt: TGCGCCAGCAGCCAAGATTCCGGGAAATACGACTATGGCTACACCTTC
cdr3_aa: CASSQDSGKYDYGYTF

d_call: -
v_call: TRBV25-1
clone_size: -
j_call: TRBJ1-1
cdr3_nt: TGTGCCAGCAGTCTAGTGGGGGCGACCACTGAAGCTTTCTTT
cdr3_aa: CASSLVGATTEAFF

d_call: -
v_call: TRBV5-1
clone_size: -
j_call: TRBJ2-5
cdr3_nt: TGCGCCAGCAGCTTGGACTTAACCCGTAAAGAGACCCAGTACTTC
cdr3_aa: CASSLDLTRKETQYF

d_call: -
v_call: TRBV7-2
clone_size: few
j_call: TRBJ2-5
cdr3_nt: TGTGCCACCCAGGTGGGCGCGGGTCAAGAGACCCAGTACTTC
cdr3_aa: CATQVGAGQETQYF

d_call: -
v_call: TRBV14
clone_size: -
j_call: TRBJ1-5
cdr3_nt: TGTGCCAGCAGCCAGAGAAGGGGTTCTATTAAGCCCCAGCATTTT
cdr3_aa: CASSQRRGSIKPQHF

d_call: TRBD2
v_call: TRBV4-2
clone_size: -
j_call: TRBJ2-1
cdr3_nt: TGTGCCAGCAGCCAAGGGACTAGCGCGGGGACTTTAAATGAGCAGTTCTTC
cdr3_aa: CASSQGTSAGTLNEQFF

d_call: -
v_call: TRBV30
clone_size: -
j_call: TRBJ2-1
cdr3_nt: TGTGCCTGGACCCCCGATAGCTCCTACAATGAGCAGTTCTTC
cdr3_aa: CAWTPDSSYNEQFF

d_call: TRBD1
v_call: TRBV6-1
clone_size: -
j_call: TRBJ1-1
cdr3_nt: TGTGCCAGCAGTGAAGTACAGGGGAGCACTGAAGCTTTCTTT
cdr3_aa: CASSEVQGSTEAFF

d_call: -
v_call: TRBV28
clone_size: many
j_call: TRBJ1-1
cdr3_nt: TGTGCCAGCAGTTTCTACAGGCCGAACACTGAAGCTTTCTTT
cdr3_aa: CASSFYRPNTEAFF

d_call: TRBD2
v_call: TRBV11-2
clone_size: -
j_call: TRBJ2-5
cdr3_nt: TGTGCCAGCAGCCAGAGCGGGGGGGCCTTGGAGACCCAGTACTTC
cdr3_aa: CASSQSGGALETQYF

d_call: -
v_call: TRBV5-1
clone_size: -
j_call: TRBJ2-3
cdr3_nt: TGCGCCAGCAGCTTGGATGGGGTTGGGGGCTCAGATACGCAGTATTTT
cdr3_aa: CASSLDGVGGSDTQYF

d_call: TRBD1
v_call: TRBV19
clone_size: once
j_call: TRBJ1-5
cdr3_nt: TGTGCCATTGGACAGGGTCGACAGCCCCAGCATTTT
cdr3_aa: CAIGQGRQPQHF

d_call: -
v_call: TRBV2
clone_size: -
j_call: TRBJ2-6
cdr3_nt: TGTGCCAGCAGTTTACGGACGGGGAACTCTGGGGCCAACGTCCTGACTTTC
cdr3_aa: CASSLRTGNSGANVLTF

d_call: -
v_call: TRBV10-3
clone_size: -
j_call: TRBJ1-1
cdr3_nt: TGTGCCATCAGTGAGTCCGTCGGGGGGCCAAGAGGAGCTTTCTTT
cdr3_aa: CAISESVGGPRGAFF

d_call: -
v_call: TRBV19
clone_size: -
j_call: TRBJ2-2
cdr3_nt: TGTGCCAGTAGTTTGAAGGTGACAACCGGGGAGCTGTTTTTT
cdr3_aa: CASSLKVTTGELFF

d_call: TRBD1
v_call: TRBV5-4
clone_size: -
j_call: TRBJ1-3
cdr3_nt: TGTGCCAGCAGTTCGCCCGGGACAGACTCTGGAAACACCATATATTTT
cdr3_aa: CASSSPGTDSGNTIYF

d_call: TRBD2
v_call: TRBV30
clone_size: -
j_call: TRBJ2-1
cdr3_nt: TGTGCCTGGAGTCTCCGGACTAGCGGGGGGGATGAGCAGTTCTTC
cdr3_aa: CAWSLRTSGGDEQFF

d_call: -
v_call: TRBV28
clone_size: -
j_call: TRBJ1-5
cdr3_nt: TGTGCCAGCAATTTCCCGACTCCGGGGGGCAATCAGCCCCAGCATTTT
cdr3_aa: CASNFPTPGGNQPQHF

d_call: TRBD2
v_call: TRBV7-6
clone_size: -
j_call: TRBJ2-3
cdr3_nt: TGTGCCAGCAGCCTCTCGGGAGGGCCGAGGGATACGCAGTATTTT
cdr3_aa: CASSLSGGPRDTQYF

d_call: TRBD1
v_call: TRBV6-1
clone_size: -
j_call: TRBJ2-1
cdr3_nt: TGTGCCAGCAGTGAAGCAATGGGGACAGGGCGGAGTGAGCAGTTCTTC
cdr3_aa: CASSEAMGTGRSEQFF

d_call: -
v_call: TRBV5-1
clone_size: -
j_call: TRBJ1-1
cdr3_nt: TGCGCCAGCAGCGCTAATTGGGGGGAAGAAGCTTTCTTT
cdr3_aa: CASSANWGEEAFF

d_call: TRBD1
v_call: TRBV6-4
clone_size: -
j_call: TRBJ2-2
cdr3_nt: TGTGCCAGCAGCACAGGGGTTTACACCGGGGAGCTGTTTTTT
cdr3_aa: CASSTGVYTGELFF

d_call: -
v_call: TRBV3-1/TRBV3-2
clone_size: -
j_call: TRBJ2-7
cdr3_nt: TGTGCCAGCAGCCAAGGACTCAATACCTACGAGCAGTACTTC
cdr3_aa: CASSQGLNTYEQYF

d_call: -
v_call: TRBV15
clone_size: -
j_call: TRBJ1-5
cdr3_nt: TGTGCCACCGAAAGCCTTTTGGCAGGGGTGGGATATAGCAATCAGCCCCAGCATTTT
cdr3_aa: CATESLLAGVGYSNQPQHF

d_call: -
v_call: TRBV19
clone_size: -
j_call: TRBJ1-6
cdr3_nt: TGTGCCAGTAGTCCCTTCTCGATATCGGGATCACCCCTCCACTTT
cdr3_aa: CASSPFSISGSPLHF

d_call: -
v_call: TRBV10-3
clone_size: once
j_call: TRBJ2-1
cdr3_nt: TGTGCCATCAGTGTCGAACCCTACCATGAGCAGTTCTTC
cdr3_aa: CAISVEPYHEQFF

d_call: TRBD1
v_call: TRBV6-5
clone_size: -
j_call: TRBJ1-2
cdr3_nt: TGTGCCAGCAGTTACTTTGGACAGGGGGACTATGGCTACACCTTC
cdr3_aa: CASSYFGQGDYGYTF

d_call: -
v_call: TRBV6-5
clone_size: -
j_call: TRBJ2-2
cdr3_nt: TGTGCCAGCATCCCCTTTTCCACCGGGGAGCTGTTTTTT
cdr3_aa: CASIPFSTGELFF

d_call: TRBD2
v_call: TRBV28
clone_size: -
j_call: TRBJ2-1
cdr3_nt: TGTGCCAGCAGTTTGACTAGCGGGAGGGAGCAGTTCTTC
cdr3_aa: CASSLTSGREQFF

d_call: -
v_call: TRBV6-5
clone_size: -
j_call: TRBJ2-5
cdr3_nt: TGTGCCAGCAGAGATCCCAACAGGGAGACCCAGTACTTC
cdr3_aa: CASRDPNRETQYF

d_call: -
v_call: TRBV4-1
clone_size: -
j_call: TRBJ1-5
cdr3_nt: TGCGCCAGCAGCCAAGACGACACAAACAATCAGCCCCAGCATTTT
cdr3_aa: CASSQDDTNNQPQHF

d_call: -
v_call: TRBV6-1
clone_size: few
j_call: TRBJ2-1
cdr3_nt: TGTGCCAGCAGTGACGCCCTGGAGCGTGAGCAGTTCTTC
cdr3_aa: CASSDALEREQFF

d_call: -
v_call: TRBV9
clone_size: -
j_call: TRBJ1-1
cdr3_nt: TGTGCCAGCAGCGTAGATCCAGGGAGGGATACTGAAGCTTTCTTT
cdr3_aa: CASSVDPGRDTEAFF

d_call: -
v_call: TRBV2
clone_size: -
j_call: TRBJ1-5
cdr3_nt: TGTGCCAGCAGTGAAAGCACCCCTAGCAATCAGCCCCAGCATTTT
cdr3_aa: CASSESTPSNQPQHF

d_call: TRBD2
v_call: TRBV12-3/TRBV12-4
clone_size: -
j_call: TRBJ2-3
cdr3_nt: TGTGCCAGCAGACTAGCGGGGGTTGATACGCAGTATTTT
cdr3_aa: CASRLAGVDTQYF

d_call: TRBD1
v_call: TRBV10-3
clone_size: -
j_call: TRBJ1-1
cdr3_nt: TGTGCCATCAGGGATATTAGCCCAGGGGGTAAAGCTTTCTTT
cdr3_aa: CAIRDISPGGKAFF